This TCR beta chain was retrieved from a study of cytotoxic CD8 clonotypes in ibrutinib-treated CLL. As for the study in general: Recorded responses included 24 partial and 2 complete; following median about 68 months, approximately 14 stayed remitted and roughly 12 progressed. Productive templates averaged 255,043 per sample, and productive rearrangements 90,000 to 100,000.

Study-wide results and limits: Public clonotypes, found uncommonly, either contracted or stayed stable on treatment.

Comments on this clone: Antigen: not known.

Using immunoSEQ multiplex PCR, the repertoire was profiled, and TCRdb retains in-frame clones only, with some absent. The sample yields 150,000 or so clones, over 60% seen once. CDR3 size: 17 residues. The V gene lost 6 bases and the J gene lost 0 bases, with 21 bases spanning the gap. Germline lookup yields CDR1 LNHDA and CDR2 SQIVND (reference sequence). This sample comprised PBMCs, obtained after 12 months of ibrutinib treatment. This clonotype was obtained from a human donor with chronic lymphocytic leukemia. V usage is TRBV19 and J usage is TRBJ2-7; TRBD2 might be the D (7 bases). CDR3 loop: CASSPRGGVTTSYEQYF. Written as DNA, the CDR3 is TGTGCCAGTAGCCCCCGAGGGGGGGTGACGACCTCCTACGAGCAGTACTTC.